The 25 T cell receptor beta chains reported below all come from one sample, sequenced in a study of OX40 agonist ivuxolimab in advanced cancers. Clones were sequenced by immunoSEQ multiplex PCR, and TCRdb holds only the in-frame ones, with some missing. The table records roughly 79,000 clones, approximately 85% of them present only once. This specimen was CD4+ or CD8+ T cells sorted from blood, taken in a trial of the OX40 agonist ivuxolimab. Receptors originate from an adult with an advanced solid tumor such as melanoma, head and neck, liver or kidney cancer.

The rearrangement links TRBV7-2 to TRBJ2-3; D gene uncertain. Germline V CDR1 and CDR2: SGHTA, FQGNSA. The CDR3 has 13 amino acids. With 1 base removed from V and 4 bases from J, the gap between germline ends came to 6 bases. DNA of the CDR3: TGTGCCAGCAGCTTAGTGGCGGCAGATACGCAGTATTTT. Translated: CASSLVAADTQYF.

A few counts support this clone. The CDR3 loop is CASSFVGTWEGGNQPQHF. DNA of the CDR3: TGCGCCAGCAGCTTTGTAGGGACGTGGGAAGGTGGCAATCAGCCCCAGCATTTT. This sequence joins TRBV5-1 and TRBJ1-5; D is possibly TRBD1 (5 bases). There are 18 residues in the CDR3. Per the germline V gene, CDR1 is SGHRS and CDR2 is YFSETQ. Trimming stripped 2 bases from V and 2 bases from J, with 20 bases between. The complete variable domain, with remaining parts taken from reference TRBV5-1 and TRBJ1-5, reads KAGVTQTPRYLIKTRGQQVTLSCSPISGHRSVSWYQQTPGQGLQFLFEYFSETQRNKGNFPGRFSGRQFSNSRSEMNVSTLELGDSALYLCASSFVGTWEGGNQPQHFGDGTRLSIL.

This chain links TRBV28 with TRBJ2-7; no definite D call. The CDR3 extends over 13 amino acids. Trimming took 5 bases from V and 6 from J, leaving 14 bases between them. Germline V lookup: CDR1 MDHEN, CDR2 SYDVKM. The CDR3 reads CASSPPAAPEQYF. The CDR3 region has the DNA TGTGCCAGCAGTCCCCCCGCAGCTCCCGAGCAGTACTTC.

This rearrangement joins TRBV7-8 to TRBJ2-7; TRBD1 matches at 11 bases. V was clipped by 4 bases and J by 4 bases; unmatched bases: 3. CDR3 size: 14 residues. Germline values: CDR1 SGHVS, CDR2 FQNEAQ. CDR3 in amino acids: CASSSRDRGYEQYF. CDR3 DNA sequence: TGTGCCAGCAGCTCCCGGGACAGGGGGTACGAGCAGTACTTC.

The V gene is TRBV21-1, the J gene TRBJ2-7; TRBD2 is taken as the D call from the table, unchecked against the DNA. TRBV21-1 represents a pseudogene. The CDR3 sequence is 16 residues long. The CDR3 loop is CASSKVLLLSGYEQYF. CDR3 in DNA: TGTGCCAGCAGCAAAGTCCTTTTGTTGAGCGGCTACGAGCAGTACTTC.

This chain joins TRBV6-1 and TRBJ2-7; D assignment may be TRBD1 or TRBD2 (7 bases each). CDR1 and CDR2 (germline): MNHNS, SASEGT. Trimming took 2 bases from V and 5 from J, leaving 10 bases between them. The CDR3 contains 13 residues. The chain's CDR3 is CASSEQGGNEQYF. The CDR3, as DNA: TGTGCCAGCAGTGAACAGGGGGGGAACGAGCAGTACTTC.

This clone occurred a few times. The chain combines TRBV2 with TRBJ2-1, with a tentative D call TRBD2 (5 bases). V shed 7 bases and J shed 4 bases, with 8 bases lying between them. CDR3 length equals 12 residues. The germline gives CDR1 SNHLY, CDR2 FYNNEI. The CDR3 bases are TGTGCCAGCAAGGGAGATTACAATGAGCAGTTCTTC. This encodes CASKGDYNEQFF.

The CDR3 DNA reads TGTGCCAGTAGTACCCCTCGGGGAGTAGCGGGAGCTTTTAATGAGCAGTTCTTC. Its translation is CASSTPRGVAGAFNEQFF. The chain joins TRBV19 to TRBJ2-1; 9 nucleotides align to TRBD2. Germline V gene data show CDR1 as LNHDA and CDR2 as SQIVND (reference sequence). There are 18 residues in the CDR3. The V gene end was trimmed by 4 bases and the J gene end by 7 bases; junction bases not matched to a gene: 17.

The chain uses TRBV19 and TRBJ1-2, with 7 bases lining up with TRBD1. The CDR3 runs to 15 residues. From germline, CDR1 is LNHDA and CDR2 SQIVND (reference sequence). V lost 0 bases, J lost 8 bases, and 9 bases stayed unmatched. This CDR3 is CASSIDRTTGIGYTF. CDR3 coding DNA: TGTGCCAGTAGTATAGATCGGACGACAGGGATAGGCTACACCTTC.

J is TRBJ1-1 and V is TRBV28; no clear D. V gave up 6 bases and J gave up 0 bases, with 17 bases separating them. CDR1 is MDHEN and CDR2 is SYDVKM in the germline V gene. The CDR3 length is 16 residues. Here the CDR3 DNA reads TGTGCCAGCAGGAACCCCTTACAAGGGTTGAACACTGAAGCTTTCTTT. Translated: CASRNPLQGLNTEAFF.

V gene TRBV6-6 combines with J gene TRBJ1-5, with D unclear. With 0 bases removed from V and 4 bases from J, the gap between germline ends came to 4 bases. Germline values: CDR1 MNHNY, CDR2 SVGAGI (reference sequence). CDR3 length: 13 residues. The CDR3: CASSYSWNQPQHF. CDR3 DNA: TGTGCCAGCAGTTACTCGTGGAATCAGCCCCAGCATTTT.

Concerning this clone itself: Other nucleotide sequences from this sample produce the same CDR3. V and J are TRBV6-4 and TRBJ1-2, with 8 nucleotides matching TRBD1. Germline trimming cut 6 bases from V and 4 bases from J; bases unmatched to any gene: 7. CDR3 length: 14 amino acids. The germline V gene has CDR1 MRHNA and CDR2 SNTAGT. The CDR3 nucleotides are TGTGCCAGCAGCGACAGGGGTATGGGCTATGGCTACACCTTC. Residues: CASSDRGMGYGYTF.

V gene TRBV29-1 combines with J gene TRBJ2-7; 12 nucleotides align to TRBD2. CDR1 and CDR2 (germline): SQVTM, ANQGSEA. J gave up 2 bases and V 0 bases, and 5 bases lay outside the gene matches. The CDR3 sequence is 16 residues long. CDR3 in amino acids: CSVEDRTSGITYEQYF. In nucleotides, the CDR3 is TGCAGCGTTGAAGATCGGACTAGCGGGATAACCTACGAGCAGTACTTC.

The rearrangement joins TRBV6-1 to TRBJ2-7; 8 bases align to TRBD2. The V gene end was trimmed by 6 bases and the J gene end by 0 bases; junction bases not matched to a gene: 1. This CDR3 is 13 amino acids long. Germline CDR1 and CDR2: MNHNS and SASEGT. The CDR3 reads CASRREASYEQYF. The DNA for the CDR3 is TGTGCCAGCAGGCGGGAGGCCTCCTACGAGCAGTACTTC.

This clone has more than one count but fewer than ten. CDR3 bases: TGTGCCAGCAGTTACTCCCGGGACAGGAGATTACTTAGCAATCAGCCCCAGCATTTT. Translated: CASSYSRDRRLLSNQPQHF. The chain links TRBV6-7 to TRBJ1-5, with 8 bases fitting TRBD1. TRBV6-7 carries the ORF label, with uncertain function. The CDR3 runs 19 residues. V dropped 0 bases and J dropped 0; count of bases not matched to a gene: 10.

The CDR3 region has the DNA TGTGCCAGCAGTTTATCTAGAGGGAGGGACAGGGGCTACAATGAGCAGTTCTTC. It is translated as CASSLSRGRDRGYNEQFF. J is TRBJ2-1 and V is TRBV27, with 10 bases identical to TRBD1. Germline trimming cut 0 bases from V and 3 bases from J; bases unmatched to any gene: 8. The length of the CDR3 is 18 residues. Germline loops: CDR1 MNHEY, CDR2 SMNVEV (reference sequence).

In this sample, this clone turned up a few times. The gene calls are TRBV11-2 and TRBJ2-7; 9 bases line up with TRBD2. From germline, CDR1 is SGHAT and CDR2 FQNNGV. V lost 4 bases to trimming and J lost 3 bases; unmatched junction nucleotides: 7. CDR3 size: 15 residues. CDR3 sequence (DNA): TGTGCCAGCAGCTCCCTCGGACTAGCGAGCTACGAGCAGTACTTC. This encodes CASSSLGLASYEQYF.

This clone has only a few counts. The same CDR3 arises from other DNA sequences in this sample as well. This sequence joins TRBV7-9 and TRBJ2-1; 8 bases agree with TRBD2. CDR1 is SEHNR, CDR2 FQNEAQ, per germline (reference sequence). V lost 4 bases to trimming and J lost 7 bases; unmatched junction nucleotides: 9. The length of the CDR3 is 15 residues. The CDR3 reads CASSSEREKGNEQFF. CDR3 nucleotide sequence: TGTGCCAGCAGCTCTGAGCGGGAGAAGGGGAATGAGCAGTTCTTC.

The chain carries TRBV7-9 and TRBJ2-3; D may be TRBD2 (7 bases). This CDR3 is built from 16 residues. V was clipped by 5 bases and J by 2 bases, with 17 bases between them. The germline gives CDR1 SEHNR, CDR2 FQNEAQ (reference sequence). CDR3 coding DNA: TGTGCCAGCAGCGTCACAGGGAGGGGGGTCACAGATACGCAGTATTTT. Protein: CASSVTGRGVTDTQYF.

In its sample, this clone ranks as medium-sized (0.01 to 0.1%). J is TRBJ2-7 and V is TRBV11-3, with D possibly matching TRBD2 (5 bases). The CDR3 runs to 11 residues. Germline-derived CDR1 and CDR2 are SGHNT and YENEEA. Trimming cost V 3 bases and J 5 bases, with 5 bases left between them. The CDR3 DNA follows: TGTGCCAGCAGCTTCGGGGACGAGCAGTACTTC. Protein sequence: CASSFGDEQYF. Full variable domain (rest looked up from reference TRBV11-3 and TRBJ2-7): EAGVVQSPRYKIIEKKQPVAFWCNPISGHNTLYWYLQNLGQGPELLIRYENEEAVDDSQLPKDRFSAERLKGVDSTLKIQPAELGDSAVYLCASSFGDEQYFGPGTRLTVT.

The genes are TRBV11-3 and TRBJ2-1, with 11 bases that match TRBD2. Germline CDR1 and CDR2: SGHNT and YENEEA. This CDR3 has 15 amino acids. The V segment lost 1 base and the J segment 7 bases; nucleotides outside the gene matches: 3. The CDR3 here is CASSLGGLAANEQFF. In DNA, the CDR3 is TGTGCCAGCAGCTTAGGGGGACTAGCGGCTAATGAGCAGTTCTTC.

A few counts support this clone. Here the CDR3 reads CASSLRGRQSNQPQHF. For the CDR3, the DNA is TGTGCCAGCAGCCTCAGGGGACGACAAAGCAATCAGCCCCAGCATTTT. The chain employs TRBV27 and TRBJ1-5; D possibly corresponds to TRBD1 (6 bases). This CDR3 spans 16 amino acids. Trimming stripped 6 bases from V and 1 base from J, with 16 bases between. CDR1 is MNHEY, CDR2 SMNVEV, per germline (reference sequence).

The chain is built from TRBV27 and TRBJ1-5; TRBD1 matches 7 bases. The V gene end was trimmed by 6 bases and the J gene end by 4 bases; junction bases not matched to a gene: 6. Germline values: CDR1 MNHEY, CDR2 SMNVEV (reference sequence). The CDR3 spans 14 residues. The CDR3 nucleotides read TGTGCCAGCAGCCCGGGACAGAAGAATCAGCCCCAGCATTTT. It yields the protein CASSPGQKNQPQHF.

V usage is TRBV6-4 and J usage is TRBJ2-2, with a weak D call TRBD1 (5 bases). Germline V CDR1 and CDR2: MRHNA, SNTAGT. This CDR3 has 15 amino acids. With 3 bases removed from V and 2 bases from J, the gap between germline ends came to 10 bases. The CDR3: CASSEFQGNTGELFF. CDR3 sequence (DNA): TGTGCCAGCAGTGAATTCCAGGGCAACACCGGGGAGCTGTTTTTT.

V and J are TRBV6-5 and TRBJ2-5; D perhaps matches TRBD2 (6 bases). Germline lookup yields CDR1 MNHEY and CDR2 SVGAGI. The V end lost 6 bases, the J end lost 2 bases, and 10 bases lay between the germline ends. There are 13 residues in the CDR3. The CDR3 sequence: CASSRGGQETQYF. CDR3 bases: TGTGCCAGCAGCAGAGGAGGGCAAGAGACCCAGTACTTC.